This record looks at one TCR beta chain sequence and its context. The antigen remains unidentified. The CDR3 is made up of 15 amino acids. The junction had 6 bases not matched to a gene; V was cut back by 5 bases and J by 7 bases. Germline lookup yields CDR1 SEHNR and CDR2 FQNEAQ (reference sequence). This specimen belongs to a study of T cell responses to AZD1222 COVID-19 vaccine. Study information: Combined were second doses at about 4 or about 12 weeks. Whole-study results and caveats: When two AZD1222 doses had been given, Spike-specific TCR breadth and depth rose.

Method: immunoSEQ multiplex PCR; TCRdb's copy keeps in-frame clones and lacks some. The table records about 180,000 clones, roughly 87% of them present only once. The V gene is TRBV7-9, the J gene TRBJ2-1, with 12 bases that match TRBD2. The TCR sequence derives from an adult in good health. This material consisted of peripheral blood, taken on day 0 of AZD1222 vaccination. CDR3 amino acids: CASSPTSGGVNEQFF. The CDR3 DNA sequence: TGTGCCAGCAGCCCGACTAGCGGGGGTGTGAATGAGCAGTTCTTC.